The 32 T cell receptor beta chains below were found in one sample sequenced in a study of OX40 agonist ivuxolimab in advanced cancers. Clones were sequenced by immunoSEQ multiplex PCR, and TCRdb holds only the in-frame ones, with some missing. In the table there are roughly 97,000 clones, roughly 90% of which are singletons. The sequenced sample was CD4+ or CD8+ T cells sorted from blood, obtained in a trial of the OX40 agonist ivuxolimab. The receptors here all came from an adult with an advanced solid tumor such as melanoma, head and neck, liver or kidney cancer.

This sequence joins TRBV27 and TRBJ2-7; D may be TRBD1 (5 bases). V dropped 4 bases and J dropped 2 bases, with 9 bases sitting between them. Germline CDR1 MNHEY, CDR2 SMNVEV (reference sequence). This CDR3 comprises 13 residues. CDR3 nucleotide sequence: TGTGCCAGCAGTTATCCAGGGACCTACGAGCAGTACTTC. Residues: CASSYPGTYEQYF.

The chain is built from TRBV6-5 and TRBJ2-7; D unclear. Germline CDR1 and CDR2: MNHEY and SVGAGI. The CDR3 extends over 13 amino acids. V dropped 5 bases and J dropped 3 bases, with 11 bases sitting between them. CDR3 nucleotide sequence: TGTGCCAGCAGTCAGACCAGGCTCTACGAGCAGTACTTC. It codes for CASSQTRLYEQYF.

CDR3 sequence (DNA): TGTGCCAGTAGTACCCAGGGGACGAACACCGGGGAGCTGTTTTTT. Translated: CASSTQGTNTGELFF. This rearrangement joins TRBV19 to TRBJ2-2; a weak D match, TRBD1 (6 bases). Germline values: CDR1 LNHDA, CDR2 SQIVND (reference sequence). V lost 4 bases to trimming and J lost 0 bases, with 9 bases between them. The length of the CDR3 is 15 residues. Combining the CDR3 with reference TRBV19 and TRBJ2-2 gives the whole variable domain DGGITQSPKYLFRKEGQNVTLSCEQNLNHDAMYWYRQDPGQGLRLIYYSQIVNDFQKGDIAEGYSVSREKKESFPLTVTSAQKNPTAFYLCASSTQGTNTGELFFGEGSRLTVL.

V usage is TRBV19 and J usage is TRBJ1-5, with D unclear. Trimming removed 1 base from V and 3 bases from J, with 10 bases in between. Germline CDR1 reads LNHDA; CDR2 reads SQIVND (reference sequence). The CDR3 has 15 amino acids. In DNA form, the CDR3 reads TGTGCCAGTAGTATAGGAGTTGTGGCCAATCAGCCCCAGCATTTT. Translation gives CASSIGVVANQPQHF.

The chain recombines TRBV5-8 with TRBJ1-3; D is ambiguous. The V and J ends lost 1 base and 0 bases respectively, with 5 bases between them. This CDR3 spans 14 amino acids. Germline assignment: CDR1 SGHTS and CDR2 YDEGEE. For the CDR3, the DNA is TGTGCCAGCAGCTTGACCGCCTCTGGAAACACCATATATTTT. Translated, it gives CASSLTASGNTIYF.

This chain joins TRBV28 and TRBJ2-3; D not certain. CDR1 and CDR2 (germline): MDHEN, SYDVKM. The CDR3 has 14 amino acids. V gave up 3 bases and J gave up 2 bases, with 9 bases separating them. This chain's CDR3 is CASSFPGFTDTQYF. CDR3 DNA: TGTGCCAGCAGTTTCCCCGGGTTCACAGATACGCAGTATTTT.

The rearrangement links TRBV6-6 to TRBJ2-7, with D maybe TRBD1 (5 bases). Germline values: CDR1 MNHNY, CDR2 SVGAGI (reference sequence). The V end lost 6 bases, the J end lost 3 bases, and 9 bases lay between the germline ends. The CDR3 is 12 amino acids. CDR3: CASRRGFYEQYF. The CDR3 bases are TGTGCCAGCAGAAGGGGCTTCTACGAGCAGTACTTC.

The rearrangement links TRBV6-5 to TRBJ1-2, with D uncertain. Germline V CDR1 and CDR2: MNHEY, SVGAGI. This CDR3 is built from 12 residues. V was cut by 5 bases and J by 4 bases, with 8 bases left in between. CDR3 protein: CASSRKGYGYTF. The CDR3 nucleotides read TGTGCCAGCAGTCGGAAGGGCTATGGCTACACCTTC.

The chain combines TRBV7-6 with TRBJ1-3; TRBD1 is a possible D gene (6 bases). The CDR3 length is 13 residues. Germline V gene sequence: CDR1 SGHVS, CDR2 FNYEAQ. V dropped 1 base and J dropped 9 bases, with 10 bases sitting between them. The CDR3 DNA reads as TGTGCCAGCAGCTTAGGACAGGAGGGCACCATATATTTT. Its translation: CASSLGQEGTIYF.

The genes are TRBV28 and TRBJ2-7; D is uncertain. V lost 7 bases and J lost 0, with 16 bases in between. This CDR3 is built from 15 residues. Germline-derived CDR1 and CDR2 are MDHEN and SYDVKM. CDR3 nucleotide sequence: TGTGCCAGCACCCCCGCTTCGATAGGCTCCTACGAGCAGTACTTC. Protein sequence: CASTPASIGSYEQYF.

CDR3 nucleotide sequence: TGTGCCAGCAGCTCACAGCGGGGCTTTTACAATGAGCAGTTCTTC. As protein: CASSSQRGFYNEQFF. J is TRBJ2-1 and V is TRBV7-2; 7 bases line up with TRBD2. The germline CDR1 and CDR2 sequences are SGHTA and FQGNSA. This CDR3 has 15 residues. J gave up 4 bases and V 4 bases, and 7 bases lay outside the gene matches.

This chain links TRBV4-3 with TRBJ2-1; D is uncertain. V was pared by 0 bases and J by 7 bases, with 7 bases between. CDR1 and CDR2 (germline): LGHNA, YSLEER. This CDR3 has 13 amino acids. The CDR3, as DNA: TGCGCCAGCAGCCAAGATTTGGGGAATGAGCAGTTCTTC. It encodes CASSQDLGNEQFF.

The chain links TRBV10-3 to TRBJ1-6; 8 bases line up with TRBD1. The CDR3 consists of 18 residues. Unmatched junction bases numbered 10, after V lost 0 bases and J lost 6 bases. The V gene's germline CDR1 is ENHRY and CDR2 SYGVKD. The CDR3 sequence: CAISESPRWQGANSPLHF. As DNA, the CDR3 is TGTGCCATCAGTGAGTCGCCCCGGTGGCAGGGGGCTAATTCACCCCTCCACTTT.

The rearrangement joins TRBV19 to TRBJ1-1, with a possible D match to TRBD1 (5 bases). Germline V gene sequence: CDR1 LNHDA, CDR2 SQIVND (reference sequence). With 6 bases removed from V and 0 bases from J, the gap between germline ends came to 23 bases. CDR3 length: 18 residues. The CDR3 DNA follows: TGTGCCAGTAGCCTAGGGGACTTACTAGGCCTCCTGAACACTGAAGCTTTCTTT. This codes for CASSLGDLLGLLNTEAFF.

This clone was observed a handful of times. V and J are TRBV7-8 and TRBJ1-5; D gene unclear. The CDR3 consists of 17 residues. The germline V and J ends were trimmed by 3 bases and 3 bases, with 18 bases remaining between them. Per the germline V gene, CDR1 is SGHVS and CDR2 is FQNEAQ. CDR3: CASSFSQQRRPNQPQHF. The DNA for the CDR3 is TGTGCCAGCAGCTTTTCCCAACAGCGAAGACCCAATCAGCCCCAGCATTTT.

This chain uses TRBV9 with TRBJ2-1; D ambiguous. Per the germline V gene, CDR1 is SGDLS and CDR2 is YYNGEE. The CDR3 has 14 amino acids. V was trimmed by 2 bases and J by 2 bases, leaving 8 bases between them. This CDR3 is CASSVGTAYNEQFF. CDR3 coding DNA: TGTGCCAGCAGCGTCGGAACAGCCTACAATGAGCAGTTCTTC.

This clone has a single count. The gene calls are TRBV7-9 and TRBJ1-1, with D possibly being TRBD1 (6 bases). The CDR3 is 14 residues long. V gave up 4 bases and J gave up 1 base, with 10 bases separating them. The germline gives CDR1 SEHNR, CDR2 FQNEAQ (reference sequence). For the CDR3, the DNA is TGTGCCAGCAGCTCCAAGGGGGAGAACACTGAAGCTTTCTTT. Translation gives CASSSKGENTEAFF.

The chain links TRBV6-4 to TRBJ1-1; 10 bases are shared with TRBD1. In germline, CDR1 is MRHNA, CDR2 SNTAGT. V was clipped by 6 bases and J by 4 bases; unmatched bases: 8. The CDR3 covers 15 residues. The CDR3 sequence is CASSRETGGTTEAFF. CDR3 DNA sequence: TGTGCCAGCAGCCGAGAGACAGGGGGCACCACTGAAGCTTTCTTT.

J is TRBJ1-1 and V is TRBV30; no clear D gene. This CDR3 has 12 residues. Germline V gene sequence: CDR1 GTSNPN, CDR2 SVGIG (reference sequence). V lost 0 bases and J lost 14, with 16 bases in between. The CDR3 here is CAWSVSSQRGFF. CDR3 sequence (DNA): TGTGCCTGGAGTGTATCGTCCCAAAGAGGATTCTTT.

The chain employs TRBV5-1 and TRBJ1-2; TRBD1 aligns across 7 bases. V dropped 3 bases and J dropped 8; count of bases not matched to a gene: 16. The CDR3 extends over 16 amino acids. Per the germline V gene, CDR1 is SGHRS and CDR2 is YFSETQ. The CDR3 here is CASSSGQPSSEWGYTF. The DNA of the CDR3 is TGCGCCAGCAGCTCGGGACAGCCCTCCTCCGAATGGGGCTACACCTTC.

The V gene is TRBV11-2, the J gene TRBJ1-2; D perhaps matches TRBD1 (5 bases). The germline V gene has CDR1 SGHAT and CDR2 FQNNGV. CDR3 length: 13 residues. V lost 3 bases and J 2 bases, leaving 7 bases between the germline ends. Here the CDR3 DNA reads TGTGCCAGCAGCTTGAGGGACAACTATGGCTACACCTTC. Translation gives CASSLRDNYGYTF.

The chain carries TRBV6-5 and TRBJ1-1; 7 bases line up with TRBD1. V shed 4 bases, J shed 10 bases, and the junction held 15 bases outside the gene matches. Germline loops: CDR1 MNHEY, CDR2 SVGAGI. The CDR3 covers 15 residues. CDR3 nucleotides: TGTGCCAGCAGTTGGGGCCGACAGGGCAGTCAGGGAGCTTTCTTT. Translating gives CASSWGRQGSQGAFF.

The gene calls are TRBV4-1 and TRBJ1-2; 7 bases are a match to TRBD1. Trimming at V came to 5 bases and at J to 3 bases, leaving 9 bases not matched to a gene. The CDR3 length is 15 residues. The germline gives CDR1 MGHRA, CDR2 YSYEKL. CDR3 region: CASSTHRGRDYGYTF. CDR3 DNA sequence: TGCGCCAGCAGCACCCACAGGGGTCGGGACTATGGCTACACCTTC.

The chain recombines TRBV7-2 with TRBJ1-5; a weak D match, TRBD1 (6 bases). Germline lookup yields CDR1 SGHTA and CDR2 FQGNSA. V lost 5 bases and J lost 3, with 17 bases in between. The CDR3 spans 16 residues. CDR3: CASSLGTTGNNQPQHF. In DNA form, the CDR3 reads TGTGCCAGCAGCCTCGGAACTACAGGGAACAATCAGCCCCAGCATTTT.

V and J are TRBV28 and TRBJ2-3, with 10 bases matching TRBD1. Trimming took 5 bases from V and 5 from J; bases not matched to a gene: 10. The CDR3 length is 16 residues. Germline V lookup: CDR1 MDHEN, CDR2 SYDVKM. In DNA, the CDR3 is TGTGCCAGCAGTCCCTTGACAGGGGGCAGGGGAGATACGCAGTATTTT. Protein: CASSPLTGGRGDTQYF.

This chain uses TRBV5-6 with TRBJ1-6; D gene uncertain. CDR1 and CDR2 (germline): SGHDT, YYEEEE. Deletions cut 0 bases from V and 4 bases from J, with 17 bases between. This CDR3 is 18 amino acids long. The DNA for the CDR3 is TGTGCCAGCAGCTTGGACAGAAACTCTCGATATTATAATTCACCCCTCCACTTT. Its translation: CASSLDRNSRYYNSPLHF.

On this clone itself: The junction departs from germline at one end; a sequencing error may be responsible. The chain couples TRBV5-4 to TRBJ2-7; 10 bases are shared with TRBD1. This CDR3 comprises 15 residues. Germline CDR1 reads SGHNT; CDR2 reads YYREEE (reference sequence). CDR3 amino acids: CASSGRDRGPYEQYF. CDR3 DNA sequence: TGTGCCAGCAGCGGCCGGGACAGGGGCCCCTATGAGCAGTACTTC.

The chain employs TRBV21-1 and TRBJ2-7. TRBV21-1 counts as a pseudogene. The CDR3 is made up of 16 amino acids. CDR3 in amino acids: CASTLGYPLDSYEQYF. CDR3 nucleotides: TGTGCCAGCACTTTAGGTTATCCACTTGATTCCTACGAGCAGTACTTC.

The rearrangement uses TRBV7-9 and TRBJ1-6; unclear D gene. The V gene lost 4 bases and the J gene lost 5 bases, with 9 bases spanning the gap. Germline CDR1 reads SEHNR; CDR2 reads FQNEAQ (reference sequence). The CDR3 is made up of 14 amino acids. The CDR3 region is CASSSRAHNSPLHF. The CDR3 DNA sequence: TGTGCCAGCAGCTCCCGGGCCCATAATTCACCCCTCCACTTT. The full variable domain, rest sourced from reference TRBV7-9 and TRBJ1-6, is DTGVSQNPRHKITKRGQNVTFRCDPISEHNRLYWYRQTLGQGPEFLTYFQNEAQLEKSRLLSDRFSAERPKGSFSTLEIQRTEQGDSAMYLCASSSRAHNSPLHFGNGTRLTVT.

This clone was counted a single time. Within the sample, other DNA sequences also encode this same CDR3. This chain uses TRBV7-2 with TRBJ2-7; 7 nucleotides match TRBD2. Unmatched junction bases numbered 2, after V lost 1 base and J lost 2 bases. The CDR3 extends over 14 amino acids. The germline CDR1 and CDR2 sequences are SGHTA and FQGNSA. The CDR3 DNA is TGTGCCAGCAGCTTAGGGCGGGGGACCTACGAGCAGTACTTC. Residues: CASSLGRGTYEQYF.

The chain has TRBV6-6 and TRBJ1-2; the match to TRBD1 covers 7 bases. The V segment lost 5 bases and the J segment 6 bases; nucleotides outside the gene matches: 15. The CDR3 has 16 residues. Germline loops: CDR1 MNHNY, CDR2 SVGAGI (reference sequence). The CDR3 bases are TGTGCCAGCAGTACTACTTACCGGGACAGCTCCCATGGCTACACCTTC. Protein sequence: CASSTTYRDSSHGYTF.

The chain combines TRBV11-2 with TRBJ1-1; 7 bases map to TRBD1. Germline CDR1 reads SGHAT; CDR2 reads FQNNGV. V shed 3 bases, J shed 0 bases, and the junction held 7 bases outside the gene matches. This CDR3 is 16 amino acids long. CDR3 bases: TGTGCCAGCAGCTTGAAACAGGGGATAATGAACACTGAAGCTTTCTTT. Translation gives CASSLKQGIMNTEAFF.